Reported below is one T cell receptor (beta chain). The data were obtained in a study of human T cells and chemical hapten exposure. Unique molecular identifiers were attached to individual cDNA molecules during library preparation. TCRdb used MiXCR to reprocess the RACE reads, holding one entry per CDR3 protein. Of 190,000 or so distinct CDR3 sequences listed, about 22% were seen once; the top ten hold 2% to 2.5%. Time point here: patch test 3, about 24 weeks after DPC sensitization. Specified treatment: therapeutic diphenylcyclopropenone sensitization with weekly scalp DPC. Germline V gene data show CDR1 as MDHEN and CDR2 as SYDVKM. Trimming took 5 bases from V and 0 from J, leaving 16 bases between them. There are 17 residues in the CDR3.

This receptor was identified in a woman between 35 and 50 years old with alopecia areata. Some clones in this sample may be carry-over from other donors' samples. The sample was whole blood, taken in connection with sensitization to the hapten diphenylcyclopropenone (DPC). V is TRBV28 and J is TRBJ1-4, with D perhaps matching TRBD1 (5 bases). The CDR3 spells CASSRGSLFATNEKLFF. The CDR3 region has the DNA TGTGCCAGCAGTCGGGGGTCGCTTTTTGCAACTAATGAAAAACTGTTTTTT.